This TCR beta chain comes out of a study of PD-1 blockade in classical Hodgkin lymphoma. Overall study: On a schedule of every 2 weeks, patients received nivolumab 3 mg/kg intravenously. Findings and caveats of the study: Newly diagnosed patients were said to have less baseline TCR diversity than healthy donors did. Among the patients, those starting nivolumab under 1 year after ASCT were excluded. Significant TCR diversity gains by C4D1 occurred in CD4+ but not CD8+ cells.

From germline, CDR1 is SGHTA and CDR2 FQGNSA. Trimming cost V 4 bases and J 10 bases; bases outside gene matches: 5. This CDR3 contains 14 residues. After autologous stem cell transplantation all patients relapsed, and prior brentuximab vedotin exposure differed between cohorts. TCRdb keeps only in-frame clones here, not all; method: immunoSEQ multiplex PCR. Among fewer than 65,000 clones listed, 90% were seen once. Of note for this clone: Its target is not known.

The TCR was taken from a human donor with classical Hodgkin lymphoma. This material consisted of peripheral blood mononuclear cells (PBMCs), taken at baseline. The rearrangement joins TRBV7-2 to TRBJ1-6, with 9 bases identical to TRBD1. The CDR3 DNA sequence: TGTGCCAGCAGCTCCGGGACAGGGCCCTCACCCCTCCACTTT. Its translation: CASSSGTGPSPLHF.